This TCR beta chain was observed in a study of spatial heterogeneity in lung cancer. In this sample, this clonotype turned up a few times. Its antigen is not known. TCRdb itself ran the 5' RACE reads through MiXCR, one entry per CDR3 protein. Of about 4,800 distinct CDR3 sequences in the sample, 15% to 20% are singletons; the top ten hold roughly 5.9%. The study's findings and limits: Expanded tumor TCRs that were ubiquitous appeared in blood more at resection than follow-up.

The ends were cut back, 0 bases at V and 5 bases at J, with 10 bases in the middle. The germline V gene has CDR1 SGDLS and CDR2 YYNGEE. The CDR3 length is 14 residues. Time point reported: sample taken at primary tumor resection. The study sequenced unsorted whole RNA from tumor, nontumor lung or frozen PBMC. Donation came from around 72 patients with untreated early-stage non-small cell lung cancer. The TCR comes from a male donor with early-stage non-small cell lung cancer. The sample consisted of PBMCs, taken at surgery. This chain connects TRBV9 to TRBJ2-3; a weak D match, TRBD1 (5 bases). The CDR3: CASSVVGPGDTQYF. Written as DNA, the CDR3 is TGTGCCAGCAGCGTAGTGGGGCCGGGAGATACGCAGTATTTT. Based on the CDR3 plus reference TRBV9 and TRBJ2-3, the full variable domain is DSGVTQTPKHLITATGQRVTLRCSPRSGDLSVYWYQQSLDQGLQFLIQYYNGEERAKGNILERFSAQQFPDLHSELNLSSLELGDSALYFCASSVVGPGDTQYFGPGTRLTVL.